The following is a TCR beta chain sequence with its context. CDR3 size: 13 residues. CDR1 is MNHEY, CDR2 SVGAGI, per germline. Between the trimmed V and J ends, which lost 5 bases and 4 bases, there was a span of 12 bases. The sample is drawn from a study of shared T cell receptors in the human thymus. The protocol was immunoSEQ multiplex PCR, while the TCRdb copy is restricted to in-frame clones and leaves out a portion. Of hundreds of thousands of clones listed, 85% to 90% are singletons. These records were also assigned to another study, of human thymus T cells. That work contributes: Thymus pieces cut out during corrective heart surgery were the tissue that was used.

The J gene is TRBJ2-7, the V gene TRBV6-5; no definite D call. The specimen was thymocytes. This receptor was obtained from a boy younger than two with a congenital heart defect. The CDR3, as DNA: TGTGCCAGCAGTACCCGCCAGGAATACGAGCAGTACTTC. Translating it yields CASSTRQEYEQYF.